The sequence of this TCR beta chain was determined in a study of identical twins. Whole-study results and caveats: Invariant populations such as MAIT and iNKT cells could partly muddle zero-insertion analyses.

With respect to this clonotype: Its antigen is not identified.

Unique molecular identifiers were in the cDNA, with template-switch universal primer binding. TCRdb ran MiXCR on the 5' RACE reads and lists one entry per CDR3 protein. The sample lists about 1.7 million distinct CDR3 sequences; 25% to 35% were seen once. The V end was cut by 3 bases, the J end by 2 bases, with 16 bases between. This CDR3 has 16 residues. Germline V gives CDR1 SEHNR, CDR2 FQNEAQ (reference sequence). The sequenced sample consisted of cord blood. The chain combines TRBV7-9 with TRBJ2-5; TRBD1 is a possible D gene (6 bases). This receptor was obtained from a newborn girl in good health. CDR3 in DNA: TGTGCCAGCAGCTTGGGTCTAAGGGGGTCGCAAGAGACCCAGTACTTC. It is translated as CASSLGLRGSQETQYF.